This T cell receptor beta chain is from a study of T cell changes during pregnancy in multiple sclerosis. The CDR3 contains 17 residues. CDR1 SGHDT and CDR2 YYEEEE come from the germline V gene. Trimming at V came to 3 bases and at J to 5 bases, leaving 10 bases not matched to a gene. The repertoire was sequenced with immunoSEQ multiplex PCR; TCRdb's copy has only in-frame clones and lacks some. The sample comprises 60,000 to 90,000 clones, 85% to 95% of which are singletons, and approximately 2.8% rests with the top ten. The TCR comes from a female donor in good health, enrolled as a control in a pregnancy study. The sequencing here drew on peripheral blood, taken after pregnancy. The chain couples TRBV5-6 to TRBJ1-6, with 8 bases fitting TRBD1. The CDR3 is CASSYYLTGVDNSPLHF. The CDR3 DNA reads as TGTGCCAGCAGCTATTACCTGACAGGGGTGGATAATTCACCCCTCCACTTT.